Shown below are 30 T cell receptor beta chains from a single sample sequenced in a study of long-term antiretroviral therapy in people with HIV. immunoSEQ v3.0 was run at survey level. TCRdb keeps only in-frame clones here, not all; method: immunoSEQ multiplex PCR. This sample has about 30,000 clones, with around 85% found just once. The sequencing used unsorted PBMCs, collected 3 years after starting antiretroviral therapy. The receptor set was obtained from a man aged 40-55 years with HIV.

The chain employs TRBV5-1 and TRBJ2-7; 9 bases are a match to TRBD2. V shed 4 bases and J 5 bases; nucleotides not matched to a gene: 7. This CDR3 contains 14 residues. Germline assignment: CDR1 SGHRS and CDR2 YFSETQ. The CDR3 DNA reads as TGCGCCAGCAGCCAGCGGGGGGTTTACAACGAGCAGTACTTC. Protein product: CASSQRGVYNEQYF.

This clone was counted between two and nine times. The chain carries TRBV9 and TRBJ1-3, with D possibly matching TRBD1 (6 bases). CDR3 length equals 13 residues. CDR1 is SGDLS, CDR2 YYNGEE, per germline. V dropped 3 bases and J dropped 4 bases, with 8 bases sitting between them. CDR3 loop: CASSEGGGNTIYF. DNA for the CDR3: TGTGCCAGCAGCGAGGGGGGAGGAAACACCATATATTTT.

The chain combines TRBV9 with TRBJ2-7; 10 nucleotides align to TRBD1. Germline assignment: CDR1 SGDLS and CDR2 YYNGEE. V gave up 2 bases and J gave up 2 bases; unmatched junction bases: 7. The CDR3 has 16 amino acids. This CDR3 is CASSVRQGAPAYEQYF. The DNA for the CDR3 is TGTGCCAGCAGCGTTAGACAGGGGGCGCCGGCCTACGAGCAGTACTTC.

V usage is TRBV10-3 and J usage is TRBJ1-2, with TRBD1 as a possible D gene (5 bases). This CDR3 is 13 amino acids long. Trimming removed 1 base from V and 4 bases from J, with 7 bases in between. CDR1 is ENHRY and CDR2 is SYGVKD in the germline V gene. For the CDR3, the DNA is TGTGCCATCAGTGAGTTCGGGGGCTATGGCTACACCTTC. This encodes CAISEFGGYGYTF.

The chain employs TRBV15 and TRBJ2-7, with D possibly matching TRBD1 (5 bases). The CDR3 is 13 residues long. The germline gives CDR1 LNHNV, CDR2 YYDKDF (reference sequence). Deletions cut 3 bases from V and 3 bases from J, with 9 bases between. CDR3 sequence (DNA): TGTGCCACCAGCAGTGGGGCCCTCTACGAGCAGTACTTC. It encodes CATSSGALYEQYF.

J is TRBJ2-1 and V is TRBV27; maybe TRBD1 (6 bases). Germline assignment: CDR1 MNHEY and CDR2 SMNVEV (reference sequence). The CDR3 is 13 amino acids. V was trimmed by 1 base and J by 8 bases, leaving 9 bases between them. CDR3 nucleotide sequence: TGTGCCAGCAGTTTATACAGGGCCGATGAGCAGTTCTTC. Its protein product is CASSLYRADEQFF.

The chain couples TRBV5-1 to TRBJ1-2; D possibly corresponds to TRBD1 (5 bases). Trimming took off 4 bases at V and 2 bases at J, with 12 bases between the two ends. CDR1 is SGHRS, CDR2 YFSETQ, per germline. The CDR3 is made up of 14 amino acids. CDR3 protein: CASSPEAGNYGYTF. CDR3 in DNA: TGCGCCAGCAGCCCCGAGGCAGGGAACTATGGCTACACCTTC.

V and J are TRBV19 and TRBJ1-2; 8 bases align to TRBD1. Germline V gene sequence: CDR1 LNHDA, CDR2 SQIVND (reference sequence). The CDR3 sequence is 12 residues long. After removal of 6 bases from V and 10 bases from J, the junction contained 7 bases not matched to a gene. CDR3 DNA: TGTGCCAGTAGGGGACAGGCCGGGGCCTACACCTTC. Protein sequence: CASRGQAGAYTF.

The chain uses TRBV13 and TRBJ2-3; 14 bases align to TRBD2. The CDR3 length is 17 residues. J gave up 2 bases and V 4 bases, and 5 bases lay outside the gene matches. Germline V lookup: CDR1 PRHDT, CDR2 FYEKMQ (reference sequence). DNA of the CDR3: TGTGCCAGCAGCTCCGGACTAGCGGGAGGTAACACAGATACGCAGTATTTT. This encodes CASSSGLAGGNTDTQYF. Full variable domain (outside the CDR3, taken from reference TRBV13 and TRBJ2-3): AAGVIQSPRHLIKEKRETATLKCYPIPRHDTVYWYQQGPGQDPQFLISFYEKMQSDKGSIPDRFSAQQFSDYHSELNMSSLELGDSALYFCASSSGLAGGNTDTQYFGPGTRLTVL.

The chain uses TRBV27 and TRBJ2-7, with D uncertain. Per the germline V gene, CDR1 is MNHEY and CDR2 is SMNVEV (reference sequence). The CDR3 is 12 amino acids. The V gene lost 2 bases and the J gene lost 4 bases, with 6 bases spanning the gap. CDR3 DNA sequence: TGTGCCAGCAGTTTAAACGGGTACGAGCAGTACTTC. Its protein product is CASSLNGYEQYF.

The V and J genes are TRBV9 and TRBJ1-1; D not resolved. Germline CDR1 SGDLS, CDR2 YYNGEE. Between the trimmed V and J ends, which lost 3 bases and 6 bases, there was a span of 9 bases. CDR3 size: 12 residues. The CDR3 nucleotides are TGTGCCAGCAGCGGCGACAACGCTGAAGCTTTCTTT. The encoded protein is CASSGDNAEAFF.

This chain links TRBV6-1 with TRBJ2-7; maybe TRBD1 (6 bases). The germline V gene encodes CDR1 MNHNS and CDR2 SASEGT. Trimming removed 7 bases from V and 0 bases from J, with 16 bases in between. This CDR3 contains 15 residues. For the CDR3, the DNA is TGTGCCAGCATAGGGGGTAGGGTAATCTCCTACGAGCAGTACTTC. Residues: CASIGGRVISYEQYF.

The chain employs TRBV7-6 and TRBJ1-1; 8 bases line up with TRBD1. The CDR3 has 16 amino acids. The V and J ends lost 5 bases and 4 bases, in that order; junction bases with no gene match: 12. Germline V gives CDR1 SGHVS, CDR2 FNYEAQ. The CDR3 loop is CASSPVGTGFATEAFF. Written as DNA, the CDR3 is TGTGCCAGCAGCCCAGTGGGGACAGGATTCGCCACTGAAGCTTTCTTT.

The chain is built from TRBV27 and TRBJ2-7; the match to TRBD1 covers 8 bases. This CDR3 has 13 amino acids. V shed 6 bases and J 3 bases; nucleotides not matched to a gene: 4. From germline, CDR1 is MNHEY and CDR2 SMNVEV (reference sequence). Here the CDR3 reads CASSQQGVYEQYF. The CDR3 bases are TGTGCCAGCAGCCAACAGGGGGTCTACGAGCAGTACTTC.

The rearrangement links TRBV7-9 to TRBJ2-2, with a weak D call TRBD1 (6 bases). Germline V gives CDR1 SEHNR, CDR2 FQNEAQ (reference sequence). Trimming shortened V by 5 bases and J by 5 bases, and 12 bases separated the two germline ends. The CDR3 has 14 residues. For the CDR3, the DNA is TGTGCCAGCAGCCAGGACAGTGATACCGGGGAGCTGTTTTTT. Its translation: CASSQDSDTGELFF.

This clone has a single count. The CDR3 region is CASSIGGGNTGELFF. The CDR3 DNA is TGTGCCAGTAGTATCGGCGGGGGGAACACCGGGGAGCTGTTTTTT. The rearrangement uses TRBV19 and TRBJ2-2, with 7 bases identical to TRBD2. Germline V gives CDR1 LNHDA, CDR2 SQIVND (reference sequence). J gave up 1 base and V 3 bases, and 2 bases lay outside the gene matches. This CDR3 comprises 15 residues.

This sequence joins TRBV7-8 and TRBJ2-1; D might be TRBD1 or TRBD2, each matching 5 bases. Germline V gene lookup returns CDR1 SGHVS and CDR2 FQNEAQ. V lost 8 bases, J lost 5 bases, and 16 bases lay in between. The CDR3 has 14 residues. In DNA, the CDR3 is TGTGCCAGCGCTTCGGGACCGTCCAACAATGAGCAGTTCTTC. Protein product: CASASGPSNNEQFF.

V gene TRBV9 combines with J gene TRBJ1-2; a weak D match, TRBD1 (6 bases). CDR1 SGDLS and CDR2 YYNGEE come from the germline V gene. The CDR3 consists of 14 residues. V lost 0 bases and J 1 base, leaving 7 bases between the germline ends. CDR3 DNA: TGTGCCAGCAGCGTAGAACAGGGTAACTATGGCTACACCTTC. It yields the protein CASSVEQGNYGYTF.

This rearrangement joins TRBV5-5 to TRBJ2-7; D unresolved. The V gene's germline CDR1 is SGHKS and CDR2 YYEKEE (reference sequence). Deletions cut 3 bases from V and 5 bases from J, with 15 bases between. The length of the CDR3 is 14 residues. CDR3 nucleotide sequence: TGTGCCAGCAGCTCCTGGACCTCGTTTAACGAGCAGTACTTC. Its translation is CASSSWTSFNEQYF.

The rearrangement joins TRBV9 to TRBJ2-2; tentative D call: TRBD1 (6 bases). The germline gives CDR1 SGDLS, CDR2 YYNGEE. V gave up 0 bases and J gave up 0 bases, with 18 bases separating them. This CDR3 is built from 19 residues. The CDR3 sequence: CASSVDHNRAFANTGELFF. CDR3 sequence (DNA): TGTGCCAGCAGCGTAGATCATAACAGGGCCTTCGCGAACACCGGGGAGCTGTTTTTT.

CDR3 sequence reads: CASSKGGQSNQPQHF. In DNA form, the CDR3 reads TGTGCCAGCAGCAAGGGGGGACAGTCAAATCAGCCCCAGCATTTT. This chain uses TRBV11-2 with TRBJ1-5, with 7 bases identical to TRBD1. CDR1 and CDR2 (germline): SGHAT, FQNNGV. The CDR3 loop spans 15 amino acids. J gave up 4 bases and V 5 bases, and 8 bases lay outside the gene matches.

The table lists this clone with a count of one. The chain combines TRBV7-6 with TRBJ1-1, with 9 bases lining up with TRBD1. Trimming removed 1 base from V and 11 bases from J; junction bases left unmatched: 17. This CDR3 contains 17 residues. CDR1 is SGHVS and CDR2 is FNYEAQ in the germline V gene. CDR3 residues: CASSLESPGQGLLEAFF. The CDR3 nucleotides read TGTGCCAGCAGCTTAGAGAGTCCGGGACAGGGCCTCCTTGAGGCTTTCTTT.

V and J are TRBV19 and TRBJ2-7; D possibly corresponds to TRBD2 (7 bases). The CDR3 extends over 15 amino acids. The germline V gene has CDR1 LNHDA and CDR2 SQIVND (reference sequence). V lost 8 bases, J lost 2 bases, and 19 bases lay in between. CDR3 loop: CASGGGGGPPYEQYF. The CDR3 nucleotides are TGTGCCAGTGGGGGGGGCGGCGGGCCTCCCTACGAGCAGTACTTC.

This chain connects TRBV5-8 to TRBJ1-1, with D unclear. From germline, CDR1 is SGHTS and CDR2 YDEGEE. Trimming took 2 bases from V and 1 from J, leaving 6 bases between them. CDR3 length equals 13 residues. CDR3 nucleotide sequence: TGTGCCAGCAGCTTCGGCGCGAACACTGAAGCTTTCTTT. It translates to CASSFGANTEAFF.

The chain couples TRBV9 to TRBJ1-2; D is possibly TRBD1 (6 bases). The V end was cut by 2 bases, the J end by 8 bases, with 19 bases between. This CDR3 is 15 amino acids long. The germline V gene has CDR1 SGDLS and CDR2 YYNGEE. The CDR3: CASSVPPGGAEGYTF. The CDR3, as DNA: TGTGCCAGCAGCGTGCCCCCTGGGGGCGCCGAAGGCTACACCTTC.

V and J are TRBV14 and TRBJ2-2, with D unclear. CDR1 SGHDN and CDR2 FVKESK come from the germline V gene. The ends were cut back, 4 bases at V and 0 bases at J, with 9 bases in the middle. The CDR3 is 15 residues long. The CDR3 bases are TGTGCCAGCAGCCCCCTAAACACGAACACCGGGGAGCTGTTTTTT. This sequence encodes CASSPLNTNTGELFF.

J is TRBJ2-6 and V is TRBV19, with a tentative D call TRBD2 (6 bases). This CDR3 is 18 amino acids long. CDR1 LNHDA and CDR2 SQIVND come from the germline V gene (reference sequence). V lost 2 bases to trimming and J lost 2 bases, with 16 bases between them. CDR3 residues: CASSISGPGLPGANVLTF. CDR3 in DNA: TGTGCCAGTAGTATATCCGGACCGGGACTCCCTGGGGCCAACGTCCTGACTTTC.

The J gene is TRBJ2-2, the V gene TRBV7-8, with D unresolved. Trimming stripped 2 bases from V and 0 bases from J, with 4 bases between. The germline V gene has CDR1 SGHVS and CDR2 FQNEAQ. The CDR3 sequence is 14 residues long. CDR3 nucleotide sequence: TGTGCCAGCAGCTTAAGGACGAACACCGGGGAGCTGTTTTTT. The encoded protein is CASSLRTNTGELFF.

The genes are TRBV9 and TRBJ1-3, with 11 bases matching TRBD1. Germline V lookup: CDR1 SGDLS, CDR2 YYNGEE. The V gene end was trimmed by 3 bases and the J gene end by 0 bases; junction bases not matched to a gene: 5. The CDR3 is 17 amino acids. The CDR3 DNA reads TGTGCCAGCAGCGCTGGGGGACAGGGGGGCTCTGGAAACACCATATATTTT. This codes for CASSAGGQGGSGNTIYF.

This chain joins TRBV13 and TRBJ2-5, with 7 nucleotides matching TRBD2. Trimming cost V 4 bases and J 5 bases; bases outside gene matches: 10. This CDR3 comprises 15 residues. Germline V lookup: CDR1 PRHDT, CDR2 FYEKMQ (reference sequence). CDR3 loop: CASSSRGVREETQYF. As DNA, the CDR3 is TGTGCCAGCAGCTCCCGGGGGGTACGGGAGGAGACCCAGTACTTC.